This T cell receptor beta chain was captured by sequencing in a study of T cells in pancreatic ductal adenocarcinoma. This clone was seen only once. Its cognate antigen is unknown. The study, taken as a whole, reports: Comparisons of tumor and blood clonality may show falsely lower tumor diversity. Blood had more productive templates and about 7.9-fold more unique clonotypes than tumor. Blood clonality (around 0.066) did not differ significantly from tumor (about 0.12).

The selected patients with pancreatic ductal adenocarcinoma had surgery but no neoadjuvant therapy. TCRdb's copy holds only in-frame clones and misses some; the assay was immunoSEQ multiplex PCR. The table shows 30,000 or so clones, with more than 90% occurring only once. Sequenced input: PBMCs. The source is a human donor with pancreatic ductal adenocarcinoma.

This chain's CDR3 is CASSDPALSGANVLTF. CDR3 coding DNA: TGTGCCAGCAGTGACCCTGCCCTCTCTGGGGCCAACGTCCTGACTTTC. This sequence joins TRBV6-1 and TRBJ2-6; no definite D call. Trimming took 3 bases from V and 0 from J, leaving 9 bases between them. The germline gives CDR1 MNHNS, CDR2 SASEGT. CDR3 length equals 16 residues.